Below, 19 T cell receptor beta chains from the same sample are listed, as sequenced in a study of T cell repertoires in cytomegalovirus infection. TCRdb itself ran the reads through MiXCR, one entry per CDR3 protein. Of around 530,000 distinct CDR3 sequences detected, 15% to 20% appear once; the ten largest clones hold 20% to 30%. The specimen sequenced was CD8+ T cells from PBMCs. These receptors were taken from a human donor in good health (CMV status not recorded). Some clones in this sample may be carry-over from other donors' samples.

Turning to this clonotype: The germline gene is not matched at one end of the junction; a read error may be the cause. This chain uses TRBV27 with TRBJ1-2; TRBD1 is a possible D gene (5 bases). CDR3 length: 13 residues. Germline CDR1 reads MNHEY; CDR2 reads SMNVEV (reference sequence). CDR3 residues: CASSFRGSYGYNF. The CDR3, as DNA: TGTGCCAGCAGTTTTAGGGGTAGCTATGGCTACAACTTC.

Many counts were recorded for this clonotype. This sequence joins TRBV7-9 and TRBJ2-7; 7 bases are a match to TRBD1. This CDR3 is 14 amino acids long. Germline V gene sequence: CDR1 SEHNR, CDR2 FQNEAQ (reference sequence). The V and J ends lost 5 bases and 5 bases, in that order; junction bases with no gene match: 9. In nucleotides, the CDR3 is TGTGCCAGCAGCAACGACAGGGAAGTCCACGAGCAGTACTTC. Its translation: CASSNDREVHEQYF.

The V gene is TRBV28, the J gene TRBJ1-2; 8 positions match TRBD1. Germline lookup yields CDR1 MDHEN and CDR2 SYDVKM. The CDR3 sequence is 16 residues long. Germline trimming cut 6 bases from V and 4 bases from J; bases unmatched to any gene: 13. The DNA for the CDR3 is TGTGCCAGCAGCACCAACACCCGGACAGGGCCCTATGGCTACACCTTC. Translating it yields CASSTNTRTGPYGYTF.

For this clonotype: A clone one base away is much larger, so this may be a read error. The chain links TRBV7-9 to TRBJ1-3; D may be TRBD1 (5 bases). In germline, CDR1 is SEHNR, CDR2 FQNEAQ (reference sequence). This CDR3 is built from 15 residues. The DNA of the CDR3 is TGTGCCAGCAGCTCAGGGAGGAACTCTGGAAACATCATATATTTT. Translating it yields CASSSGRNSGNIIYF.

This clonotype came up many times. V is TRBV7-9 and J is TRBJ1-1; D is uncertain. The V end lost 5 bases, the J end lost 8 bases, and 9 bases lay between the germline ends. CDR1 SEHNR and CDR2 FQNEAQ come from the germline V gene (reference sequence). The CDR3 loop spans 11 amino acids. The CDR3 here is CASSRSREAFF. In DNA, the CDR3 is TGTGCCAGCAGCCGGAGCAGAGAAGCTTTCTTT.

This clonotype was seen repeatedly, ten times or more. As DNA, the CDR3 is TGTGCCAGCAGCCCCTTCACGACAGGGGGCGATGGCTACACCTTC. Its protein is CASSPFTTGGDGYTF. This chain links TRBV7-9 with TRBJ1-2; TRBD1 matches 10 bases. This CDR3 is built from 15 residues. Germline assignment: CDR1 SEHNR and CDR2 FQNEAQ (reference sequence). The trim removed 5 bases at V and 6 bases at J, leaving 9 bases unmatched.

This clonotype was counted many times. DNA for the CDR3: TGTGCCACCTCGGCCGGAGGAGCGGCGAGCTCCTACAATGAGCAGTTCTTC. Translation: CATSAGGAASSYNEQFF. This chain links TRBV10-3 with TRBJ2-1; the D gene is possibly TRBD2 (5 bases). The V end lost 10 bases, the J end lost 0 bases, and 22 bases lay between the germline ends. The CDR3 contains 17 residues. Germline V gene data show CDR1 as ENHRY and CDR2 as SYGVKD.

This chain connects TRBV27 to TRBJ1-5, with D tentatively TRBD1 (5 bases). Looked up from germline, CDR1 is MNHEY and CDR2 is SMNVEV (reference sequence). The CDR3 is made up of 16 amino acids. V lost 7 bases and J 2 bases, leaving 18 bases between the germline ends. For the CDR3, the DNA is TGTGCCAGCAAGACCTCGGGGGTCTCGGGCAATCAGCCCCAGCATTTT. It translates to CASKTSGVSGNQPQHF.

The chain employs TRBV27 and TRBJ2-7, with D possibly matching TRBD1 (6 bases). The CDR3 extends over 13 amino acids. V was trimmed by 8 bases and J by 1 base, leaving 12 bases between them. Germline CDR1 and CDR2: MNHEY and SMNVEV (reference sequence). This CDR3 reads CASVGGWSYEQYF. The CDR3 DNA sequence: TGTGCCAGCGTAGGGGGTTGGTCCTACGAGCAGTACTTC.

This clonotype was observed a few times. The chain links TRBV25-1 to TRBJ1-2; D gene unclear. From germline, CDR1 is MGHDK and CDR2 SYGVNS. The CDR3 is 14 residues long. V was pared by 0 bases and J by 2 bases, with 7 bases between. The DNA for the CDR3 is TGTGCCAGCAGTGAATATGACAAGAACTATGGCTACACCTTC. This sequence encodes CASSEYDKNYGYTF.

The rearrangement links TRBV12-3 or TRBV12-4 to TRBJ1-2; D unclear. Trimming cost V 3 bases and J 3 bases, with 11 bases left between them. The CDR3 has 14 amino acids. The CDR3 DNA reads as TGTGCCAGCAGTTTCTATAGGTGCGACTATGGCTACACCTTC. Translation: CASSFYRCDYGYTF.

This clonotype was counted between two and nine times. V usage is TRBV3-1 and J usage is TRBJ2-1; 10 bases agree with TRBD2. The CDR3 loop spans 15 amino acids. Germline CDR1 and CDR2: LGHDT and YNNKEL (reference sequence). J gave up 3 bases and V 4 bases, and 3 bases lay outside the gene matches. The CDR3 region is CASSRPSGGYNEQFF. The CDR3 DNA reads as TGTGCCAGCAGCCGTCCTAGCGGGGGCTACAATGAGCAGTTCTTC.

About this clonotype itself: This sequence may be a read error, since a much larger clone differs from it by one base. The gene calls are TRBV12-3 or TRBV12-4 and TRBJ2-2; TRBD1 might be the D (6 bases). This CDR3 spans 15 amino acids. The CDR3 loop is CASSFSGGRTGERFF. In nucleotides, the CDR3 is TGTGCCAGCAGTTTTTCTGGGGGCAGGACCGGGGAGCGGTTTTTT.

There are a few counts of this clonotype. This chain links TRBV7-9 with TRBJ2-2; TRBD2 might be the D (6 bases). The CDR3 is 17 amino acids. V shed 7 bases and J shed 2 bases, with 20 bases lying between them. Germline V gene sequence: CDR1 SEHNR, CDR2 FQNEAQ (reference sequence). Here the CDR3 reads CASTPPPGVSNTGELFF. In DNA form, the CDR3 reads TGTGCCAGCACCCCGCCGCCGGGGGTTTCTAACACCGGGGAGCTGTTTTTT.

This chain joins TRBV9 and TRBJ2-1, with 8 positions matching TRBD1. J lost 0 bases, V lost 3 bases, and 17 bases had no gene match. Per the germline V gene, CDR1 is SGDLS and CDR2 is YYNGEE. This CDR3 has 20 amino acids. CDR3 nucleotide sequence: TGTGCCAGCAGCGATACAGGGACAGGAGAGGGGTTGAGCTCCTACAATGAGCAGTTCTTC. It codes for CASSDTGTGEGLSSYNEQFF.

This clonotype was detected only a few times. V usage is TRBV27 and J usage is TRBJ2-7; a weak D match, TRBD1 (5 bases). There are 14 residues in the CDR3. Germline assignment: CDR1 MNHEY and CDR2 SMNVEV (reference sequence). Trimming pared 5 bases from V and 3 bases from J, leaving 14 bases between. CDR3 region: CASSNTGDYYEQYF. CDR3 sequence (DNA): TGTGCCAGCAGTAACACAGGCGATTACTACGAGCAGTACTTC.

The chain couples TRBV5-1 to TRBJ2-3; D is undetermined. The V and J ends lost 4 bases and 8 bases respectively, with 14 bases between them. Germline loops: CDR1 SGHRS, CDR2 YFSETQ. The CDR3 consists of 13 residues. Here the CDR3 DNA reads TGCGCCAGCAGCCCAGCGACCCCAACTACGCAGTATTTT. It yields the protein CASSPATPTTQYF.

This clonotype was detected a few times. The chain recombines TRBV30 with TRBJ2-7; the match to TRBD2 covers 11 bases. The CDR3 has 15 amino acids. Trimming cost V 0 bases and J 3 bases; bases outside gene matches: 4. Germline CDR1 and CDR2: GTSNPN and SVGIG (reference sequence). The CDR3 loop is CAWSVPLAGVYEQYF. CDR3 nucleotides: TGTGCCTGGAGTGTACCACTAGCGGGAGTCTACGAGCAGTACTTC.

In the case of this clonotype: It may be a read error: a sequence one base away is much more abundant. The rearrangement joins TRBV24-1 to TRBJ2-1; D tentatively reads TRBD1 or TRBD2 (5 bases each). The CDR3 has 15 amino acids. Germline assignment: CDR1 KGHDR and CDR2 SFDVKD. CDR3 region: CAASEHRDLGNEQFF. The CDR3, as DNA: TGTGCCGCCAGTGAACACCGGGACCTGGGCAATGAGCAGTTCTTC.